Each of the 28 T cell receptor beta chains below was sequenced from the same sample in a study of blood T cells in healthy people across ages. For the second PCR, which ran for about 6 to 11 cycles, a sample-barcoded 5' primer and a J-beta primer mix were used. Each CDR3 protein is one row after TCRdb ran MiXCR on the 5' RACE reads. The sample has over 600,000 distinct CDR3 sequences, about 42% seen once. Sequencing used blood. These receptors were collected from a man aged 80 or over in good health.

The sample holds a few counts of this clonotype. The rearrangement joins TRBV12-3 or TRBV12-4 to TRBJ2-1; weak D call: TRBD2 (6 bases). The CDR3 extends over 14 amino acids. The V end was cut by 3 bases, the J end by 5 bases, with 11 bases between. The CDR3 nucleotides are TGTGCCAGCAGTTTTTTGAGGACTAACAATGAGCAGTTCTTC. Translation gives CASSFLRTNNEQFF.

The chain joins TRBV5-1 to TRBJ2-7; tentative D call: TRBD1 (6 bases). V lost 2 bases to trimming and J lost 3 bases, with 12 bases between them. This CDR3 region has 14 residues. Per germline, CDR1 SGHRS and CDR2 YFSETQ. CDR3 bases: TGCGCCAGCAGCTTCGAGGGGACAAGCTACGAGCAGTACTTC. As protein: CASSFEGTSYEQYF.

A word on this clonotype: This may arise from a read error, as a much more abundant clone is one base away. J is TRBJ2-1 and V is TRBV7-2; perhaps TRBD2 as D (5 bases). CDR3 length: 15 residues. Germline loops: CDR1 SGHTA, CDR2 FQGNSA. CDR3 sequence reads: CASSLNGLSYNKQFF. The CDR3 DNA is TGTGCCAGCAGCCTAAACGGACTCTCCTACAATAAGCAGTTCTTC.

The chain joins TRBV20-1 to TRBJ2-7, with TRBD2 as a possible D gene (6 bases). This CDR3 is built from 17 residues. The V and J ends lost 1 base and 9 bases respectively, with 28 bases between them. Germline V gives CDR1 DFQATT, CDR2 SNEGSKA (reference sequence). Here the CDR3 reads CSARGLAASFSPTVQYF. CDR3 nucleotides: TGCAGTGCTAGAGGGTTAGCGGCCAGTTTTTCTCCTACGGTGCAGTACTTC.

The rearrangement uses TRBV28 and TRBJ2-1; 7 positions agree with TRBD2. The CDR3 spans 15 residues. V gave up 6 bases and J gave up 6 bases; unmatched junction bases: 11. Germline V lookup: CDR1 MDHEN, CDR2 SYDVKM. The CDR3, as DNA: TGTGCCAGCAGCTCGGGAGGAGCCGGGGGCAATGAGCAGTTCTTC. It encodes CASSSGGAGGNEQFF.

V and J are TRBV7-2 and TRBJ1-2; the D gene is possibly TRBD1 (6 bases). V dropped 2 bases and J dropped 8 bases, with 12 bases sitting between them. Germline V gives CDR1 SGHTA, CDR2 FQGNSA. This CDR3 has 13 amino acids. The CDR3 loop is CASSLSGVRGYTF. The CDR3 bases are TGTGCCAGCAGCTTATCAGGGGTTAGAGGCTACACCTTC.

In its sample, this clonotype was seen many times. V and J are TRBV28 and TRBJ1-5; D gene ambiguous. This CDR3 comprises 13 residues. CDR1 MDHEN and CDR2 SYDVKM come from the germline V gene. V lost 5 bases and J 4 bases, leaving 9 bases between the germline ends. The CDR3 here is CASSRTGNQPQHF. In nucleotides, the CDR3 is TGTGCCAGCAGTCGGACTGGAAATCAGCCCCAGCATTTT.

As to this clonotype: At one boundary the junction diverges from the germline segment, which might be a read error. The chain recombines TRBV7-8 with TRBJ2-2; D not resolved. Germline CDR1 SGHVS, CDR2 FQNEAQ. The CDR3 extends over 19 amino acids. CDR3 sequence (DNA): TGTGCCAGAAGCTTAGGAGACCAGACCACAGCTACGAACACCGGGGAGCTGTTTTTT. It codes for CARSLGDQTTATNTGELFF.

This sequence joins TRBV5-1 and TRBJ2-4; 8 positions agree with TRBD1. The length of the CDR3 is 14 residues. The V gene's germline CDR1 is SGHRS and CDR2 YFSETQ. The junction had 11 bases not matched to a gene; V was cut back by 4 bases and J by 11 bases. Here the CDR3 reads CASSNGQGEGVQYF. The CDR3, as DNA: TGCGCCAGCAGCAACGGACAGGGTGAGGGGGTTCAGTACTTC.

This clonotype was detected many times. This rearrangement joins TRBV27 to TRBJ2-7; D is unresolved. Germline loops: CDR1 MNHEY, CDR2 SMNVEV (reference sequence). Trimming took off 3 bases at V and 2 bases at J, with 11 bases between the two ends. The CDR3 consists of 14 residues. CDR3 nucleotide sequence: TGTGCCAGCAGTTTTAGTGGTTCCACCTACGAGCAGTACTTC. As protein: CASSFSGSTYEQYF.

The V and J genes are TRBV28 and TRBJ2-1; 8 bases line up with TRBD2. Trimming removed 5 bases from V and 3 bases from J; junction bases left unmatched: 6. This CDR3 has 15 residues. CDR1 is MDHEN and CDR2 is SYDVKM in the germline V gene. As DNA, the CDR3 is TGTGCCAGCAGTCAAGCGGGAGCGCACTACAATGAGCAGTTCTTC. Translating gives CASSQAGAHYNEQFF.

The chain links TRBV28 to TRBJ1-2; D is unclear. CDR1 and CDR2 (germline): MDHEN, SYDVKM. Trimming removed 3 bases at V and 3 bases at J, with 11 bases between. The CDR3 sequence is 14 residues long. The CDR3 nucleotides read TGTGCCAGCAGTTTTGTTCAGTCTCACTATGGCTACACCTTC. It is translated as CASSFVQSHYGYTF.

The sample holds a few counts of this clonotype. The CDR3 nucleotides are TGCGCCAGCAGGAACAACTCTGGGGCCAACGTCCTGACTTTC. This sequence encodes CASRNNSGANVLTF. This rearrangement joins TRBV5-1 to TRBJ2-6, with D uncertain. Germline-derived CDR1 and CDR2 are SGHRS and YFSETQ. This CDR3 contains 14 residues. Trimming pared 5 bases from V and 0 bases from J, leaving 6 bases between. The whole variable domain, remainder taken from reference TRBV5-1 and TRBJ2-6, is KAGVTQTPRYLIKTRGQQVTLSCSPISGHRSVSWYQQTPGQGLQFLFEYFSETQRNKGNFPGRFSGRQFSNSRSEMNVSTLELGDSALYLCASRNNSGANVLTFGAGSRLTVL.

The gene calls are TRBV15 and TRBJ2-1; D ambiguous. The CDR3 totals 15 residues. From germline, CDR1 is LNHNV and CDR2 YYDKDF (reference sequence). Trimming shortened V by 8 bases and J by 0 bases, and 14 bases separated the two germline ends. The chain's CDR3 is CATGEGPSSYNEQFF. The DNA for the CDR3 is TGTGCCACCGGGGAAGGTCCCAGCTCCTACAATGAGCAGTTCTTC.

This clonotype has only a few counts. V gene TRBV11-1 combines with J gene TRBJ2-3; 9 bases match TRBD1. The CDR3 has 18 residues. V gave up 5 bases and J gave up 7 bases; unmatched junction bases: 19. CDR1 and CDR2 (germline): SGHAT, FQDESV (reference sequence). CDR3: CASSERGRGQGWDYTQYF. DNA for the CDR3: TGTGCCAGCAGCGAACGAGGGAGGGGACAGGGCTGGGATTATACGCAGTATTTT.

The rearrangement joins TRBV7-6 to TRBJ2-3; D gene uncertain. Germline V CDR1 and CDR2: SGHVS, FNYEAQ. Trimming pared 5 bases from V and 4 bases from J, leaving 10 bases between. This CDR3 is built from 13 residues. For the CDR3, the DNA is TGTGCCAGCAGCCGCGAAACTCCAGATACGCAGTATTTT. It codes for CASSRETPDTQYF.

V gene TRBV27 combines with J gene TRBJ1-1; 9 bases are a match to TRBD1. This CDR3 spans 17 amino acids. The junction had 9 bases not matched to a gene; V was cut back by 4 bases and J by 0 bases. The V gene's germline CDR1 is MNHEY and CDR2 SMNVEV (reference sequence). The CDR3 sequence is CASSYSGTGFMNTEAFF. DNA for the CDR3: TGTGCCAGCAGTTATTCCGGGACAGGGTTTATGAACACTGAAGCTTTCTTT.

This clonotype turned up a few times. V is TRBV3-1 and J is TRBJ1-1; 11 nucleotides match TRBD1. The V and J ends lost 4 bases and 1 base, in that order; junction bases with no gene match: 5. The CDR3 is 16 amino acids. Germline V gene sequence: CDR1 LGHDT, CDR2 YNNKEL (reference sequence). The CDR3 DNA sequence: TGTGCCAGCAGCCTGAGGACAGGGGGCGGGAACACTGAAGCTTTCTTT. It is translated as CASSLRTGGGNTEAFF.

About this clonotype itself: One junction end does not reproduce the germline sequence, and a read error may be involved. V is TRBV29-1 and J is TRBJ2-4; D is perhaps TRBD1 (6 bases). Germline CDR1 and CDR2: SQVTM and ANQGSEA. The CDR3 has 12 residues. CDR3 residues: CSAEDLQGKRYF. CDR3 nucleotides: TGCAGCGCTGAAGATCTTCAGGGGAAAAGGTACTTC.

V is TRBV27 and J is TRBJ1-1, with 8 nucleotides matching TRBD1. Germline V gene sequence: CDR1 MNHEY, CDR2 SMNVEV (reference sequence). This CDR3 region has 15 residues. The trim removed 3 bases at V and 5 bases at J, leaving 8 bases unmatched. The CDR3 DNA sequence: TGTGCCAGCAGTTTGCCCGGACAGGGCGAAACTGAAGCTTTCTTT. As protein: CASSLPGQGETEAFF.

The genes are TRBV5-5 and TRBJ2-5; 12 bases are a match to TRBD2. V lost 5 bases, J lost 6 bases, and 8 bases stayed unmatched. CDR3 length equals 15 residues. CDR1 is SGHKS, CDR2 YYEKEE, per germline (reference sequence). As DNA, the CDR3 is TGTGCCAGCAGACCCGGACTAGCGGGAAGCCAGACCCAGTACTTC. This sequence encodes CASRPGLAGSQTQYF.

This clonotype was recorded at least ten times. CDR3 sequence: CASSLGQESYEQYF. As DNA, the CDR3 is TGCGCCAGCAGCTTGGGACAAGAGTCCTACGAGCAGTACTTC. The chain has TRBV5-1 and TRBJ2-7; D is uncertain. Germline assignment: CDR1 SGHRS and CDR2 YFSETQ. With 0 bases removed from V and 1 base from J, the gap between germline ends came to 8 bases. The CDR3 runs 14 residues.

The rearrangement links TRBV12-3 or TRBV12-4 to TRBJ2-7; 15 nucleotides match TRBD2. V dropped 5 bases and J dropped 10; count of bases not matched to a gene: 9. This CDR3 region has 15 residues. CDR3 residues: CASSENGLAGGPQYF. CDR3 nucleotide sequence: TGTGCCAGCAGTGAAAACGGACTAGCGGGAGGGCCTCAGTACTTC.

The chain uses TRBV9 and TRBJ2-1, with TRBD2 matching over 9 bases. The V segment lost 3 bases and the J segment 5 bases; nucleotides outside the gene matches: 9. This CDR3 comprises 16 residues. CDR1 and CDR2 from the germline V gene are SGDLS and YYNGEE. CDR3 sequence reads: CASSASGTSPNNEQFF. CDR3 nucleotides: TGTGCCAGCAGCGCCTCCGGGACTAGCCCAAACAATGAGCAGTTCTTC.

The CDR3 sequence: CASSLRETIYEQYF. The CDR3 coding sequence is TGTGCCAGCAGCTTACGGGAGACCATCTACGAGCAGTACTTC. V is TRBV7-9 and J is TRBJ2-7; a possible D gene is TRBD2 (6 bases). The CDR3 contains 14 residues. Germline V gene lookup returns CDR1 SEHNR and CDR2 FQNEAQ (reference sequence). Trimming took 2 bases from V and 3 from J, leaving 11 bases between them.

The chain joins TRBV28 to TRBJ1-2, with TRBD1 as a possible D gene (6 bases). CDR1 is MDHEN and CDR2 is SYDVKM in the germline V gene. V was shortened by 7 bases and J by 2 bases, with 14 bases between the two germline ends. This CDR3 spans 14 amino acids. The CDR3, as DNA: TGTGCCAGCACCGCGGGGGCAATAAACTATGGCTACACCTTC. Protein sequence: CASTAGAINYGYTF.

This sequence joins TRBV12-3 or TRBV12-4 and TRBJ2-7; 9 nucleotides line up with TRBD2. J was trimmed by 6 bases and V by 6 bases; bases with no gene match: 9. This CDR3 contains 14 residues. The CDR3 spells CASRRSGSVGEQYF. The CDR3 DNA is TGTGCCAGCAGACGTAGCGGGAGTGTCGGCGAGCAGTACTTC.

This clonotype was detected a few times. CDR3 DNA sequence: TGCAGCGTTGAAGAGGGGGGCGCGTATGGCTACACCTTC. Protein sequence: CSVEEGGAYGYTF. V gene TRBV29-1 combines with J gene TRBJ1-2, with a possible D match to TRBD1 (6 bases). From germline, CDR1 is SQVTM and CDR2 ANQGSEA. The CDR3 extends over 13 amino acids. Deletions cut 0 bases from V and 5 bases from J, with 10 bases between.